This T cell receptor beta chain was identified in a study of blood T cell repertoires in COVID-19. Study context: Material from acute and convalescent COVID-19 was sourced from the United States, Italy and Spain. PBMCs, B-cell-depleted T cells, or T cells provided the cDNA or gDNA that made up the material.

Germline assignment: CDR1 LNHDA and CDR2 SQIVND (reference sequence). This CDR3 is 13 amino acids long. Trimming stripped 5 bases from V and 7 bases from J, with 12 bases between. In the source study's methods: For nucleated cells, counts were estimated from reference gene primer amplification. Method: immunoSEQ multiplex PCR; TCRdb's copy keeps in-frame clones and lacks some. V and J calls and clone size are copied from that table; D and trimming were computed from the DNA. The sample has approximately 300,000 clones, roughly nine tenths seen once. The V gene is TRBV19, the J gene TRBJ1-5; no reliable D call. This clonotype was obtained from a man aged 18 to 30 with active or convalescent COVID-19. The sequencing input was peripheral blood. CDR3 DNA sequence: TGTGCCAGTAGTCTACCAAGCGGACAGCCCCAGCATTTT. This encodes CASSLPSGQPQHF.